A selection of T cell receptor beta chains follows, all from one sample in a study of T cells in Graves' hyperthyroidism and ophthalmopathy. TCRdb reprocessed the multiplex PCR reads via MiXCR and lists one record per CDR3 protein. The sample consists of over 350,000 distinct CDR3 sequences, roughly 15% of them appearing once. Sequenced material: blood. These receptors all come from a man aged 18 to 29 with Graves' ophthalmopathy. Each CDR3 is given with its conserved first and last residue. A D gene is named only where the DNA matches it firmly. Size tells how often a clone was seen (once, few, many) or the class of an expanded clone, and some rows leave it out.

V: TRBV5-5; size: few; D: .; J: TRBJ2-4; CDR3: CASSLEASWTDIQYF; DNA: TGTGCCAGCAGCTTGGAGGCTTCCTGGACGGACATTCAGTACTTC
V: TRBV11-2; size: many; D: .; J: TRBJ2-7; CDR3: CASSLWGDSSYEQYF; DNA: TGTGCCAGCAGCTTATGGGGGGATAGCTCCTACGAGCAGTACTTC
V: TRBV5-4; size: few; D: .; J: TRBJ2-5; CDR3: CASSLEPSEVAQYF; DNA: TGTGCCAGCAGCCTGGAACCTTCCGAAGTGGCCCAGTACTTC
V: TRBV19; size: few; D: TRBD1; J: TRBJ2-7; CDR3: CASSVGQGRAYEQYF; DNA: TGTGCCAGTAGTGTCGGACAGGGGAGAGCTTACGAGCAGTACTTC
V: TRBV5-1; size: .; D: .; J: TRBJ2-6; CDR3: CASSSAVSGANVLTF; DNA: TGCGCCAGCAGCTCCGCCGTCTCTGGGGCCAACGTCCTGACTTTC
V: TRBV10-3; size: many; D: TRBD1; J: TRBJ2-7; CDR3: CAISDLGDRASPYEQYF; DNA: TGTGCCATCAGTGACCTTGGGGACAGGGCTTCCCCCTACGAGCAGTACTTC
V: TRBV9; size: .; D: .; J: TRBJ2-5; CDR3: CASSVEPVQETQYF; DNA: TGTGCCAGCAGCGTCGAACCGGTCCAAGAGACCCAGTACTTC
V: TRBV19; size: many; D: .; J: TRBJ1-1; CDR3: CASSIRQETNTEAFF; DNA: TGTGCCAGTAGTATACGCCAGGAGACGAACACTGAAGCTTTCTTT
V: TRBV5-1; size: .; D: TRBD1; J: TRBJ2-4; CDR3: CASSPGGNIQYF; DNA: TGCGCCAGCAGCCCAGGGGGAAACATTCAGTACTTC
V: TRBV19; size: .; D: .; J: TRBJ1-3; CDR3: CASRPGGSSGNTIYF; DNA: TGTGCCAGTAGGCCGGGTGGAAGCTCTGGAAACACCATATATTTT
V: TRBV4-1; size: few; D: .; J: TRBJ2-1; CDR3: CASSQREFRGPTNEQFF; DNA: TGCGCCAGCAGCCAACGCGAGTTCAGGGGCCCGACGAATGAGCAGTTCTTC
V: TRBV6-5; size: .; D: .; J: TRBJ1-4; CDR3: CASSYRQLNEKLFF; DNA: TGTGCCAGCAGTTACCGACAGCTCAATGAAAAACTGTTTTTT
V: TRBV5-1; size: .; D: TRBD2; J: TRBJ2-3; CDR3: CASSFGGLAGVLTDTQYF; DNA: TGTGCCAGCAGCTTTGGTGGACTAGCGGGAGTCCTCACAGATACGCAGTATTTT
V: TRBV5-1; size: few; D: .; J: TRBJ1-4; CDR3: CASSSGPATNEELFF; DNA: TGCGCCAGCAGCTCGGGGCCAGCAACTAATGAAGAACTGTTTTTT
V: TRBV12-3/TRBV12-4; size: many; D: .; J: TRBJ2-7; CDR3: CASRNREDPRHEQYF; DNA: TGTGCCAGCAGGAACAGGGAAGATCCTCGTCACGAGCAGTACTTC
V: TRBV7-9; size: many; D: TRBD1; J: TRBJ2-1; CDR3: CASSPPQGAHEQFF; DNA: TGTGCCAGCAGCCCACCGCAGGGGGCCCATGAGCAGTTCTTC
V: TRBV11-2; size: many; D: .; J: TRBJ2-1; CDR3: CASSLDVGNEQFF; DNA: TGTGCCAGCAGCTTAGATGTGGGCAATGAGCAGTTCTTC
V: TRBV18; size: many; D: .; J: TRBJ1-1; CDR3: CASSGEGMNTEAFF; DNA: TGTGCCAGCTCAGGGGAAGGCATGAACACTGAAGCTTTCTTT
V: TRBV7-9; size: many; D: TRBD1; J: TRBJ1-2; CDR3: CASSPAGTGIGYYGYTF; DNA: TGTGCCAGCAGCCCAGCGGGGACAGGAATTGGTTACTATGGCTACACCTTC
V: TRBV29-1; size: .; D: TRBD2; J: TRBJ2-5; CDR3: CSVEGGGKETQYF; DNA: TGCAGCGTTGAAGGCGGGGGAAAAGAGACCCAGTACTTC
V: TRBV18; size: many; D: .; J: TRBJ2-5; CDR3: CASSPLGTKVETQYF; DNA: TGTGCCAGCTCACCACTGGGGACCAAGGTGGAGACCCAGTACTTC
V: TRBV18; size: .; D: .; J: TRBJ2-4; CDR3: CASSPFSEAKNIQYF; DNA: TGTGCCAGCTCACCATTCTCGGAAGCCAAAAACATTCAGTACTTC
V: TRBV10-3; size: few; D: .; J: TRBJ2-4; CDR3: CAISERLLAKNIQYF; DNA: TGTGCCATCAGTGAGAGACTCCTAGCCAAAAACATTCAGTACTTC
V: TRBV11-2; size: many; D: .; J: TRBJ2-5; CDR3: CASSLWAIQETQYF; DNA: TGTGCCAGCAGCTTATGGGCGATCCAAGAGACCCAGTACTTC
V: TRBV27; size: many; D: TRBD2; J: TRBJ2-3; CDR3: CASSPNLAGGPDTQYF; DNA: TGTGCCAGCAGTCCCAATTTAGCGGGAGGGCCCGATACGCAGTATTTT
V: TRBV12-3/TRBV12-4; size: few; D: .; J: TRBJ2-7; CDR3: CASSPRGVGEQYF; DNA: TGTGCCAGCAGTCCGAGAGGGGTCGGGGAGCAGTACTTC
V: TRBV3-1; size: many; D: .; J: TRBJ1-1; CDR3: CASSQDNGYTEAFF; DNA: TGTGCCAGCAGCCAAGATAATGGATACACTGAAGCTTTCTTT
V: TRBV2; size: .; D: .; J: TRBJ1-3; CDR3: CASSAGGTGNTIYF; DNA: TGTGCCAGCAGTGCAGGAGGGACTGGAAACACCATATATTTT
V: TRBV6-5; size: many; D: TRBD1; J: TRBJ1-5; CDR3: CASKGITGVTNQPQHF; DNA: TGTGCCAGCAAAGGTATAACAGGGGTAACCAATCAGCCCCAGCATTTT
V: TRBV11-2; size: many; D: TRBD2; J: TRBJ2-1; CDR3: CASSLREGTSYYNEQFF; DNA: TGTGCCAGCAGTTTAAGAGAAGGGACTAGCTACTACAATGAGCAGTTCTTC
V: TRBV12-3/TRBV12-4; size: many; D: .; J: TRBJ1-1; CDR3: CASSLALEAFF; DNA: TGTGCCAGCAGTTTAGCGCTCGAGGCTTTCTTT
V: TRBV20-1; size: many; D: .; J: TRBJ1-2; CDR3: CSASVGDYGYTF; DNA: TGCAGTGCTAGCGTCGGGGACTATGGCTACACCTTC
V: TRBV2; size: few; D: TRBD1; J: TRBJ2-4; CDR3: CASAEGASVKNIQYF; DNA: TGTGCCTCTGCCGAGGGGGCGTCGGTCAAAAACATTCAGTACTTC
V: TRBV12-3/TRBV12-4; size: many; D: .; J: TRBJ1-6; CDR3: CASSLFSSPLHF; DNA: TGTGCCAGCAGTTTGTTCAGTTCACCCCTCCACTTT
V: TRBV7-9; size: .; D: .; J: TRBJ2-5; CDR3: CASSTSRRETQYF; DNA: TGTGCCAGCAGCACCTCTAGGCGCGAGACCCAGTACTTC
V: TRBV19; size: .; D: TRBD2; J: TRBJ2-1; CDR3: CASSIISGSYNEQFF; DNA: TGTGCCAGTAGTATTATTAGCGGGAGCTACAATGAGCAGTTCTTC
V: TRBV4-1; size: few; D: .; J: TRBJ2-7; CDR3: CASSQVMKENYEQYF; DNA: TGCGCCAGCAGCCAAGTCATGAAAGAGAACTACGAGCAGTACTTC
V: TRBV3-1; size: many; D: .; J: TRBJ2-7; CDR3: CASSQDPSDSYEQYF; DNA: TGTGCCAGCAGCCAAGATCCATCCGACTCCTACGAGCAGTACTTC
V: TRBV7-9; size: many; D: .; J: TRBJ2-3; CDR3: CASSLLRGGTDTQYF; DNA: TGTGCCAGCAGCTTGCTCAGGGGAGGTACGGATACGCAGTATTTT
V: TRBV28; size: few; D: TRBD2; J: TRBJ2-2; CDR3: CASSPAIAGGTNTGELFF; DNA: TGTGCCAGCAGCCCGGCGATAGCGGGAGGGACGAACACCGGGGAGCTGTTTTTT
V: TRBV5-5; size: many; D: .; J: TRBJ1-1; CDR3: CASSLGQATRNTEAFF; DNA: TGTGCCAGCAGCTTGGGACAGGCTACCCGCAACACTGAAGCTTTCTTT
V: TRBV20-1; size: many; D: TRBD2; J: TRBJ2-1; CDR3: CSARGDRLPGLAGGLFF; DNA: TGCAGTGCTAGGGGGGACAGGCTCCCGGGACTAGCGGGAGGACTGTTCTTC
V: TRBV6-1; size: many; D: .; J: TRBJ1-1; CDR3: CASSYNTGPTNTEAFF; DNA: TGTGCCAGCAGTTACAACACAGGCCCTACGAACACTGAAGCTTTCTTT
V: TRBV27; size: many; D: TRBD1; J: TRBJ1-5; CDR3: CASRQGASNQPQHF; DNA: TGTGCCAGCAGACAGGGGGCAAGCAATCAGCCCCAGCATTTT
V: TRBV20-1; size: many; D: .; J: TRBJ2-3; CDR3: CSARGVPLSDTQYF; DNA: TGCAGTGCTAGAGGAGTACCCCTTTCAGATACGCAGTATTTT
V: TRBV18; size: .; D: .; J: TRBJ2-3; CDR3: CASSPSAGTQYF; DNA: TGTGCCAGCTCACCTAGCGCAGGTACGCAGTATTTT
V: TRBV5-1; size: many; D: TRBD2; J: TRBJ2-3; CDR3: CASSLAVVAGVTDTQYF; DNA: TGCGCCAGCAGCTTGGCCGTAGTAGCGGGAGTTACAGATACGCAGTATTTT
V: TRBV6-1; size: many; D: .; J: TRBJ1-1; CDR3: CASSKVGLLNTEAFF; DNA: TGTGCCAGCAGCAAAGTAGGACTTTTGAACACTGAAGCTTTCTTT
V: TRBV3-1; size: many; D: TRBD2; J: TRBJ2-5; CDR3: CASSQRRGVVDETQYF; DNA: TGTGCCAGCAGCCAAAGACGGGGGGTCGTTGACGAGACCCAGTACTTC
V: TRBV7-2; size: many; D: TRBD2; J: TRBJ2-3; CDR3: CASSLVAGGGPDTQYF; DNA: TGTGCCAGCAGCTTAGTTGCGGGGGGCGGGCCTGATACGCAGTATTTT
V: TRBV5-1; size: many; D: .; J: TRBJ1-1; CDR3: CASSLSGGRNTEAFF; DNA: TGCGCCAGCAGCTTGTCGGGTGGGCGTAACACTGAAGCTTTCTTT
V: TRBV11-2; size: many; D: .; J: TRBJ2-1; CDR3: CASSLDMNNEQFF; DNA: TGTGCCAGCAGCTTAGATATGAACAATGAGCAGTTCTTC
V: TRBV6-6; size: .; D: .; J: TRBJ2-5; CDR3: CASSYSGPSGHRETQYF; DNA: TGTGCCAGCAGTTACTCGGGCCCGAGCGGTCACAGAGAGACCCAGTACTTC
V: TRBV7-9; size: many; D: TRBD2; J: TRBJ2-1; CDR3: CASSPLGEREVGEQFF; DNA: TGTGCCAGCAGCCCCTTGGGGGAGCGGGAAGTTGGTGAGCAGTTCTTC
V: TRBV24-1; size: many; D: .; J: TRBJ2-7; CDR3: CATSDPSTEQYF; DNA: TGTGCCACCAGTGACCCCAGCACCGAGCAGTACTTC
V: TRBV7-9; size: many; D: TRBD1; J: TRBJ1-2; CDR3: CASSFWLSRDSVDYGYTF; DNA: TGTGCCAGCAGCTTTTGGTTGTCCCGGGACAGTGTAGACTATGGCTACACCTTC
V: TRBV5-6; size: many; D: TRBD2; J: TRBJ2-1; CDR3: CASSLDPGGTYNEQFF; DNA: TGTGCCAGCAGCTTGGACCCGGGAGGAACCTACAATGAGCAGTTCTTC